This paragraph covers one T cell receptor (beta chain) sequence. TCRdb analysed the RT-PCR reads with MiXCR anew, one entry per CDR3 protein. The sample has around 170,000 distinct CDR3 sequences, roughly 24% seen once. The germline V gene has CDR1 SEHNR and CDR2 FQNEAQ (reference sequence). The J segment lost 1 base and the V segment lost 4 bases, leaving 7 bases of the junction unmatched. The CDR3 has 15 residues. The data derive from a study of patients and donors after allogeneic stem cell transplantation. The sequenced sample consisted of blood, either unsorted or a sorted T cell fraction (not recorded which). V gene TRBV7-9 combines with J gene TRBJ2-7, with 7 nucleotides matching TRBD1. This sequence originates from a human donor who was either an allogeneic HSCT recipient or a stem cell or donor lymphocyte infusion donor (not recorded which). It is not recorded whose cells these are; they may come from a transplant donor. This CDR3 reads CASSSPGTESYEQYF. The DNA of the CDR3 is TGTGCCAGCAGCTCACCCGGGACAGAGTCCTACGAGCAGTACTTC. Full variable domain (missing parts from reference TRBV7-9 and TRBJ2-7): DTGVSQNPRHKITKRGQNVTFRCDPISEHNRLYWYRQTLGQGPEFLTYFQNEAQLEKSRLLSDRFSAERPKGSFSTLEIQRTEQGDSAMYLCASSSPGTESYEQYFGPGTRLTVT.